Given below is one T cell receptor (beta chain) in context. Its antigen remains unknown. These data belong to a study of cytomegalovirus exposure and HLA in healthy donors. Study-wide findings and caveats: In an earlier analysis, most TCR beta V segments were productive about 87% or about 30% of the time.

The germline CDR1 and CDR2 sequences are LGHNA and YNFKEQ. The CDR3 length is 15 residues. Trimming removed 6 bases from V and 0 bases from J, with 13 bases in between. The PCR used 60 Vbeta and 13 Jbeta primers. The method was immunoSEQ multiplex PCR; TCRdb's version includes in-frame clones alone and lacks a portion of them. The sample consists of under 200,000 clones, roughly four fifths of them appearing once. The sequence was collected from a woman aged 18-30 years in good health and CMV-seronegative. V is TRBV4-2 and J is TRBJ2-3; D may be TRBD2 (6 bases). Specimen: PBMCs. Here the CDR3 DNA reads TGTGCCAGCAGTGGGAGAAGCGGGAGCACAGATACGCAGTATTTT. It encodes CASSGRSGSTDTQYF.